Reported below is one TCR beta chain. The target antigen is unknown. Relative to the germline gene, one junction end is altered; a read error may explain this. The data derive from a study of cytomegalovirus exposure and HLA in healthy donors. PCR used 60 Vbeta primers and 13 Jbeta primers. Sequenced by immunoSEQ multiplex PCR; TCRdb stores in-frame clones only, minus some. The table has 250,000 to 350,000 clones, more than 80% seen once. The length of the CDR3 is 15 residues. Germline values: CDR1 SGHRS, CDR2 YFSETQ. Overall study findings and caveats: Using the classifier, cytomegalovirus status was reportedly diagnosed with high specificity and sensitivity.

These donors counted as nominally healthy when sampled, but unrecorded immune exposures were likely. Sequenced material: PBMCs. This rearrangement joins TRBV5-1 to TRBJ2-1; 8 bases are shared with TRBD2. The sequence derives from a man aged 35 to 55 in good health and CMV-seropositive. CDR3 loop: CASSGIAGTHNEQLF. In DNA form, the CDR3 reads TGCGCCAGCAGCGGAATAGCGGGAACCCACAATGAGCAGCTCTTC.